These 20 T cell receptor beta chains share one sample of origin, sequenced in a study of T cells in Graves' hyperthyroidism and ophthalmopathy. RNA transcripts were the template for amplifying TCR beta CDR3 regions. Using the HTBI primer set, a first-round RT-PCR was run on the TCR CDR3. TCRdb used MiXCR to reprocess the multiplex PCR reads, holding one entry per CDR3 protein. This table has around 620,000 distinct CDR3 sequences, approximately 15% appearing once. What was sequenced was blood. These receptors were collected from a young woman with Graves' ophthalmopathy.

This clonotype showed up many times. This rearrangement joins TRBV30 to TRBJ1-1, with D uncertain. Germline V CDR1 and CDR2: GTSNPN, SVGIG (reference sequence). The CDR3 is made up of 12 amino acids. The V gene lost 3 bases and the J gene lost 4 bases, with 9 bases spanning the gap. CDR3 loop: CAWRRGFTEAFF. Written as DNA, the CDR3 is TGTGCCTGGAGGCGGGGTTTCACTGAAGCTTTCTTT.

Remarks on this clonotype: This may be a read error, as it is one base from a much larger clone. Because it lacks the conserved phenylalanine or tryptophan at the end, this CDR3 is likely a read error. The rearrangement joins TRBV15 to TRBJ1-4, with D maybe TRBD1 (5 bases). Trimming removed 5 bases at V and 4 bases at J, with 8 bases between. The CDR3 runs to 13 residues. Germline loops: CDR1 LNHNV, CDR2 YYDKDF (reference sequence). The CDR3 bases are TGTGCCACCAGCCGGGGCTTTAATGAAAAACTGTTTCTT. Its protein product is CATSRGFNEKLFL.

This clonotype was picked up many times. This sequence joins TRBV4-2 and TRBJ1-1; D is unresolved. The CDR3 spans 16 residues. V lost 5 bases, J lost 4 bases, and 20 bases lay in between. The germline V gene encodes CDR1 LGHNA and CDR2 YNFKEQ. This chain's CDR3 is CASSTRAGQEGTEAFF. CDR3 DNA: TGTGCCAGCAGCACCCGCGCCGGGCAGGAAGGCACTGAAGCTTTCTTT.

This clonotype turned up a few times. The chain joins TRBV19 to TRBJ1-5; D is uncertain. There are 18 residues in the CDR3. Germline V CDR1 and CDR2: LNHDA, SQIVND (reference sequence). Trimming took 3 bases from V and 0 from J, leaving 18 bases between them. The CDR3 coding sequence is TGTGCCAGTAGTATGGACCTCGAGGCCCTTTATAGCAATCAGCCCCAGCATTTT. Encoded protein: CASSMDLEALYSNQPQHF.

This clonotype came up many times. This rearrangement joins TRBV20-1 to TRBJ2-3, with 8 bases aligning to TRBD2. The CDR3 is 14 amino acids. V gave up 1 base and J gave up 6 bases; unmatched junction bases: 6. Germline loops: CDR1 DFQATT, CDR2 SNEGSKA (reference sequence). As DNA, the CDR3 is TGCAGTGCTAGAGGTACGGGAGGGGCCGATACGCAGTATTTT. As protein: CSARGTGGADTQYF.

The chain carries TRBV7-6 and TRBJ1-5, with D possibly TRBD1 on 5 matching bases. The CDR3 contains 15 residues. V was clipped by 4 bases and J by 7 bases, with 17 bases between them. Germline V CDR1 and CDR2: SGHVS, FNYEAQ. In DNA, the CDR3 is TGTGCCAGCAGCTATGACAGAGGCCCAAAGCAGCCCCAGCATTTT. It translates to CASSYDRGPKQPQHF. The full variable domain, in which reference TRBV7-6 and TRBJ1-5 provide the parts outside the CDR3, is GAGVSQSPRYKVTKRGQDVALRCDPISGHVSLYWYRQALGQGPEFLTYFNYEAQQDKSGLPNDRFSAERPEGSISTLTIQRTEQRDSAMYRCASSYDRGPKQPQHFGDGTRLSIL.

This clonotype was seen ten or more times. The chain recombines TRBV28 with TRBJ2-1, with D tentatively TRBD2 (6 bases). CDR3 length: 16 residues. From germline, CDR1 is MDHEN and CDR2 SYDVKM. V lost 6 bases and J 6 bases, leaving 21 bases between the germline ends. The CDR3 loop is CASSPSQGLWLNEQFF. CDR3 DNA: TGTGCCAGCAGCCCTAGTCAGGGACTGTGGCTCAATGAGCAGTTCTTC.

This clonotype has just a few counts. The chain couples TRBV6-1 to TRBJ2-1, with 12 bases identical to TRBD2. The CDR3 runs 19 residues. J was trimmed by 1 base and V by 6 bases; bases with no gene match: 13. Germline loops: CDR1 MNHNS, CDR2 SASEGT. CDR3 region: CASSPPELAGGPSYNEQFF. CDR3 nucleotide sequence: TGTGCCAGCAGCCCGCCTGAGCTAGCGGGAGGGCCGTCCTACAATGAGCAGTTCTTC.

The table lists this clonotype with many counts. The chain employs TRBV7-9 and TRBJ1-2, with TRBD1 matching over 11 bases. The germline CDR1 and CDR2 sequences are SEHNR and FQNEAQ (reference sequence). Losses at the gene ends were 2 bases for V and 6 bases for J; bases not matched to a gene: 5. The CDR3 loop spans 15 amino acids. The CDR3, as DNA: TGTGCCAGCAGCTTAAGGGACAGGGGGAGTGATGGCTACACCTTC. It is translated as CASSLRDRGSDGYTF.

The chain has TRBV12-3 or TRBV12-4 and TRBJ2-5; TRBD1 matches 7 bases. There are 15 residues in the CDR3. J lost 2 bases, V lost 6 bases, and 9 bases had no gene match. This CDR3 reads CASSAGTAEQETQYF. CDR3 nucleotides: TGTGCCAGCAGCGCCGGGACAGCCGAACAAGAGACCCAGTACTTC.

The chain carries TRBV9 and TRBJ2-1; TRBD1 might be the D (6 bases). The V gene's germline CDR1 is SGDLS and CDR2 YYNGEE. There are 14 residues in the CDR3. The V gene lost 3 bases and the J gene lost 8 bases, with 15 bases spanning the gap. CDR3 loop: CASSESGTNDEQFF. CDR3 DNA sequence: TGTGCCAGCAGCGAATCTGGGACAAATGATGAGCAGTTCTTC. Looking up the rest from reference TRBV9 and TRBJ2-1 gives the full variable domain: DSGVTQTPKHLITATGQRVTLRCSPRSGDLSVYWYQQSLDQGLQFLIQYYNGEERAKGNILERFSAQQFPDLHSELNLSSLELGDSALYFCASSESGTNDEQFFGPGTRLTVL.

This clonotype has at least ten counts. This chain uses TRBV28 with TRBJ1-5; D is possibly TRBD1 (6 bases). V gave up 2 bases and J gave up 11 bases, with 16 bases separating them. There are 14 residues in the CDR3. Germline values: CDR1 MDHEN, CDR2 SYDVKM. For the CDR3, the DNA is TGTGCCAGCAGTTTAGGCTTCCCCGGGACATCCCAGCATTTT. Translation gives CASSLGFPGTSQHF.

This clonotype was recorded many times. This chain connects TRBV28 to TRBJ2-2; D assignment may be TRBD1 or TRBD2 (5 bases each). Looked up from germline, CDR1 is MDHEN and CDR2 is SYDVKM. Trimming cost V 5 bases and J 1 base, with 11 bases left between them. The CDR3 covers 15 residues. CDR3: CASSTWDGNTGELFF. The CDR3 nucleotides read TGTGCCAGCAGTACTTGGGACGGGAACACCGGGGAGCTGTTTTTT.

The chain recombines TRBV6-1 with TRBJ2-6; D remains ambiguous. The CDR3 totals 13 residues. The germline V gene encodes CDR1 MNHNS and CDR2 SASEGT. Between the trimmed V and J ends, which lost 5 bases and 4 bases, there was a span of 6 bases. The DNA for the CDR3 is TGTGCCAGCAGTATCGTCGGGGCCAACGTCCTGACTTTC. Residues: CASSIVGANVLTF.

This chain connects TRBV12-3 or TRBV12-4 to TRBJ1-1; possibly TRBD1 for D (5 bases). Trimming stripped 3 bases from V and 12 bases from J, with 11 bases between. CDR3 size: 11 residues. CDR3 coding DNA: TGTGCCAGCAGTTTCGGGCAGGGTCCTTTCTTT. Translation gives CASSFGQGPFF.

Ten or more counts support this clonotype. The chain recombines TRBV20-1 with TRBJ2-5; 8 positions agree with TRBD2. The V and J ends lost 3 bases and 2 bases, in that order; junction bases with no gene match: 11. Germline assignment: CDR1 DFQATT and CDR2 SNEGSKA (reference sequence). The CDR3 is made up of 16 amino acids. The CDR3, as DNA: TGCAGTGCTAGCTCCCCCGGGAGGGCCGGGCAAGAGACCCAGTACTTC. Residues: CSASSPGRAGQETQYF.

This clonotype was seen many times. The chain is built from TRBV12-3 or TRBV12-4 and TRBJ1-5, with TRBD1 matching over 8 bases. CDR3 length: 15 amino acids. V shed 6 bases and J 1 base; nucleotides not matched to a gene: 5. The CDR3 loop is CASRMGQASNQPQHF. CDR3 sequence (DNA): TGTGCCAGCAGGATGGGACAGGCCAGCAATCAGCCCCAGCATTTT.

This chain uses TRBV6-1 with TRBJ2-7; 8 bases line up with TRBD2. CDR1 MNHNS and CDR2 SASEGT come from the germline V gene. The ends lost 2 bases at V and 6 bases at J; junction bases unmatched: 6. The CDR3 loop spans 14 amino acids. CDR3 sequence (DNA): TGTGCCAGCAGTGAAATCGGGGGGGGTGGCGAGCAGTACTTC. Translation gives CASSEIGGGGEQYF.

This chain joins TRBV9 and TRBJ2-1; 9 nucleotides match TRBD2. Germline assignment: CDR1 SGDLS and CDR2 YYNGEE. Trimming at V came to 0 bases and at J to 6 bases, leaving 4 bases not matched to a gene. The CDR3 is made up of 15 amino acids. The CDR3 reads CASSVGGRALNEQFF. In DNA form, the CDR3 reads TGTGCCAGCAGCGTAGGCGGGAGGGCCCTCAATGAGCAGTTCTTC.

At least ten counts were recorded for this clonotype. V usage is TRBV20-1 and J usage is TRBJ2-1; D may be TRBD2 (6 bases). The CDR3 totals 13 residues. CDR1 is DFQATT, CDR2 SNEGSKA, per germline (reference sequence). The germline V and J ends were trimmed by 0 bases and 6 bases, with 9 bases remaining between them. For the CDR3, the DNA is TGCAGTGCTAGAGAACTAGCCGCCAATGAGCAGTTCTTC. This encodes CSARELAANEQFF.